One sample yielded the 5 T cell receptor beta chains listed below, sequenced in a study of T cell repertoires in cytomegalovirus infection. TCRdb processed the reads anew with MiXCR; each CDR3 protein has one entry. The repertoire holds 650,000 to 900,000 distinct CDR3 sequences, with 29% as singletons. No antigen has been identified for these receptors. The material was cultured CD8+ T cells from PBMCs, obtained from culture after CMV antigen stimulation. All receptors derive from a human donor in good health (CMV status not recorded). Some clones in this sample may be carry-over from other donors' samples.

V gene TRBV6-6 combines with J gene TRBJ2-1; 11 bases line up with TRBD1. Germline CDR1 and CDR2: MNHNY and SVGAGI (reference sequence). The CDR3 extends over 12 amino acids. Trimming at V came to 10 bases and at J to 9 bases, leaving 5 bases not matched to a gene. The CDR3 spells CANVDRGLEQFF. The CDR3 coding sequence is TGTGCCAATGTGGACAGGGGGCTTGAGCAGTTCTTC.

CDR3 coding DNA: TGTGCCAGTAGTATAGCGCCCGACAGGGGAGGAACTGAAGCTTTCTTT. Amino acids: CASSIAPDRGGTEAFF. This chain joins TRBV19 and TRBJ1-1; 8 bases are a match to TRBD1. CDR1 LNHDA and CDR2 SQIVND come from the germline V gene (reference sequence). With 1 base clipped from V and 5 bases from J, the junction kept 9 bases outside the gene matches. The CDR3 runs to 16 residues.

V is TRBV6-6 and J is TRBJ1-6; 8 nucleotides line up with TRBD1. Germline CDR1 reads MNHNY; CDR2 reads SVGAGI (reference sequence). CDR3 size: 15 residues. Germline trimming cut 6 bases from V and 5 bases from J; bases unmatched to any gene: 6. CDR3 protein: CASRDRDSNNSPLHF. Written as DNA, the CDR3 is TGTGCCAGCAGGGACAGGGACTCGAATAATTCACCCCTCCACTTT.

V and J are TRBV7-8 and TRBJ1-2; D is ambiguous. The V gene's germline CDR1 is SGHVS and CDR2 FQNEAQ. Between the trimmed V and J ends, which lost 4 bases and 3 bases, there was a span of 15 bases. CDR3 length: 15 amino acids. The CDR3 is CASSYGRGPHYGYTF. The DNA of the CDR3 is TGTGCCAGCAGCTACGGACGTGGGCCGCACTATGGCTACACCTTC. Drawing the rest from reference TRBV7-8 and TRBJ1-2, the complete variable domain is GAGVSQSPRYKVAKRGQDVALRCDPISGHVSLFWYQQALGQGPEFLTYFQNEAQLDKSGLPSDRFFAERPEGSVSTLKIQRTQQEDSAVYLCASSYGRGPHYGYTFGSGTRLTVV.

The rearrangement joins TRBV25-1 to TRBJ1-4; D remains ambiguous. V was shortened by 8 bases and J by 4 bases, with 11 bases between the two germline ends. CDR1 MGHDK and CDR2 SYGVNS come from the germline V gene. This CDR3 has 13 residues. CDR3 coding DNA: TGTGCCAGCGCTAGAGGCGGTAATGAAAAACTGTTTTTT. Translating gives CASARGGNEKLFF.